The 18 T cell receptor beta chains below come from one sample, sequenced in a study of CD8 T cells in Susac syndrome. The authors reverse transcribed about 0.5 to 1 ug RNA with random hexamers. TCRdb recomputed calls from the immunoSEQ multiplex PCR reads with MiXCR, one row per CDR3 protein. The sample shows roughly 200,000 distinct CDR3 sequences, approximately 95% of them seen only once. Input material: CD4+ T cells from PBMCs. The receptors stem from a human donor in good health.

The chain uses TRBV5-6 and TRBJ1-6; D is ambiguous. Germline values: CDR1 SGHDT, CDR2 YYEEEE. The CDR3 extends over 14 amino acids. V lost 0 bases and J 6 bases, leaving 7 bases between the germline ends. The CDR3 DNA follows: TGTGCCAGCAGCTTGGACCTTATTAATTCACCCCTCCACTTT. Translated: CASSLDLINSPLHF. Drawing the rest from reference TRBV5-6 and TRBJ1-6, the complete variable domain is DAGVTQSPTHLIKTRGQQVTLRCSPKSGHDTVSWYQQALGQGPQFIFQYYEEEERQRGNFPDRFSGHQFPNYSSELNVNALLLGDSALYLCASSLDLINSPLHFGNGTRLTVT.

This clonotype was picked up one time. CDR3 residues: CASSLMAGAPNEKLFF. For the CDR3, the DNA is TGTGCCAGCAGCTTAATGGCAGGGGCTCCAAATGAAAAACTGTTTTTT. The chain uses TRBV7-9 and TRBJ1-4; the D gene is possibly TRBD1 (6 bases). The CDR3 is 16 residues long. Germline CDR1 and CDR2: SEHNR and FQNEAQ (reference sequence). V dropped 2 bases and J dropped 5 bases, with 15 bases sitting between them.

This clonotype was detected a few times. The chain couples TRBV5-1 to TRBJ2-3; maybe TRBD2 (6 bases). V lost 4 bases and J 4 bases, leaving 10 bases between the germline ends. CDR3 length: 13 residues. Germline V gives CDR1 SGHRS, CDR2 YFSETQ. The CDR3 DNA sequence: TGCGCCAGCAGCACCCCGGGGGCAGATACGCAGTATTTT. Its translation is CASSTPGADTQYF.

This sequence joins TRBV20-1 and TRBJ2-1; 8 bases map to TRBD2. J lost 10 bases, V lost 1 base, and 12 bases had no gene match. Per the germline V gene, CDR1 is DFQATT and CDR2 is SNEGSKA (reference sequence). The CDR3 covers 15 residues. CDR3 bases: TGCAGTGCTAGAGGGCTAGCGGGCACCTCAGGCGAGCAGTTCTTC. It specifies CSARGLAGTSGEQFF.

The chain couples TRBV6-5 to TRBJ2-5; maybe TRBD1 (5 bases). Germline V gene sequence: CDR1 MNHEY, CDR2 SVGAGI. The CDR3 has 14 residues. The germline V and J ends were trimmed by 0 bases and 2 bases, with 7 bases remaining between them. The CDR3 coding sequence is TGTGCCAGCAGTTACTCGACAGCTCAAGAGACCCAGTACTTC. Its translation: CASSYSTAQETQYF.

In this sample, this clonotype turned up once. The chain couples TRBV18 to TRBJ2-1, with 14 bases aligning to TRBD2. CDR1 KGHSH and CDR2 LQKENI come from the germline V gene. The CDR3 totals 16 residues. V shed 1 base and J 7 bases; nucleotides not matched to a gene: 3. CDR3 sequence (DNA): TGTGCCAGCTCACCACTGGGGACTAGCGGGGGTAATGAGCAGTTCTTC. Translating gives CASSPLGTSGGNEQFF.

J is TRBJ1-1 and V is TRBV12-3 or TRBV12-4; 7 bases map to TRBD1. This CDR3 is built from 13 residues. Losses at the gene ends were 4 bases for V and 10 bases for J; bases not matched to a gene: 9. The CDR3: CASSSKGAQAAFF. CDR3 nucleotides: TGTGCCAGCAGTTCGAAGGGGGCACAGGCAGCTTTCTTT.

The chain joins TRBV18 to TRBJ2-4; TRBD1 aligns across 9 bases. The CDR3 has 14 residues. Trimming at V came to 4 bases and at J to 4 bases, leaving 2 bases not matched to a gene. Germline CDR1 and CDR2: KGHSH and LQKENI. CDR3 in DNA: TGTGCCAGCTCACACGGGACAGGGAAAAACATTCAGTACTTC. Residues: CASSHGTGKNIQYF.

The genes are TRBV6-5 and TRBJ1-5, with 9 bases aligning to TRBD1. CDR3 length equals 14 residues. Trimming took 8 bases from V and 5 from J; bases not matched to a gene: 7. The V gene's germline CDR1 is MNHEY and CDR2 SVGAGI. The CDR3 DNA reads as TGTGCCAGCTCCCGGGACAGGGCCTATCAGCCCCAGCATTTT. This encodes CASSRDRAYQPQHF.

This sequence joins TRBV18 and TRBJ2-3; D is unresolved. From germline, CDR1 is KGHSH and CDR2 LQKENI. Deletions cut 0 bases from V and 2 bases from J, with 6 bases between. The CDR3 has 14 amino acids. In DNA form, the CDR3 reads TGTGCCAGCTCACCACCGGTAACCACAGATACGCAGTATTTT. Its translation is CASSPPVTTDTQYF.

The CDR3 protein is CASSLGQYTDTQYF. CDR3 coding DNA: TGTGCCAGCAGCTTGGGACAGTACACAGATACGCAGTATTTT. The chain uses TRBV7-9 and TRBJ2-3; 7 nucleotides align to TRBD1. CDR3 size: 14 residues. The germline gives CDR1 SEHNR, CDR2 FQNEAQ (reference sequence). Trimming at V came to 3 bases and at J to 2 bases, leaving 2 bases not matched to a gene.

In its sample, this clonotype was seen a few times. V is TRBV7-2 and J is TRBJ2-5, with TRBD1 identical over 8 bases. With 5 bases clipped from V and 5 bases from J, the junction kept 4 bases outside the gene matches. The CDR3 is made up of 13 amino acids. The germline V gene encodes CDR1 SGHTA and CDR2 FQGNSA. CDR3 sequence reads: CASSRTGRETQYF. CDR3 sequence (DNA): TGTGCCAGCAGCCGGACAGGGAGGGAGACCCAGTACTTC.

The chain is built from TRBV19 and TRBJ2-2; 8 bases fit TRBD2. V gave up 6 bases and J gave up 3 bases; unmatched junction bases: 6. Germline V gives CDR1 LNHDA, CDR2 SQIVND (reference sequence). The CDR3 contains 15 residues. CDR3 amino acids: CASRRGGRDTGELFF. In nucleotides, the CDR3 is TGTGCCAGTAGACGGGGGGGCCGAGACACCGGGGAGCTGTTTTTT.

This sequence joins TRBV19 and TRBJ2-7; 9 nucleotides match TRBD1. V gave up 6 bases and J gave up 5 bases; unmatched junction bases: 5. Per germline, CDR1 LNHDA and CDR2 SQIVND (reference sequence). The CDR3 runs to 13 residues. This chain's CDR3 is CASRRTGDHEQYF. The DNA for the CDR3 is TGTGCCAGTAGAAGGACAGGGGACCACGAGCAGTACTTC.

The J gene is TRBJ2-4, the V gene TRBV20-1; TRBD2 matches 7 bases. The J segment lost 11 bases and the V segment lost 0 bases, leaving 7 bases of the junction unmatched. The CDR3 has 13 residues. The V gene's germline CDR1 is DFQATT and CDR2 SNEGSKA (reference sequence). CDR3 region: CSAREGRAPFQYF. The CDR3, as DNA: TGCAGTGCTAGAGAGGGGAGGGCCCCGTTTCAGTACTTC.

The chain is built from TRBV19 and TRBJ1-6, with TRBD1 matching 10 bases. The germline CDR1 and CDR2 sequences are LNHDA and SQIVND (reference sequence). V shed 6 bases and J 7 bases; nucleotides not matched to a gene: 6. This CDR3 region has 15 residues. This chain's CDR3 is CASSTGTGVNSPLHF. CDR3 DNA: TGTGCCAGTAGCACCGGGACAGGGGTAAATTCACCCCTCCACTTT.

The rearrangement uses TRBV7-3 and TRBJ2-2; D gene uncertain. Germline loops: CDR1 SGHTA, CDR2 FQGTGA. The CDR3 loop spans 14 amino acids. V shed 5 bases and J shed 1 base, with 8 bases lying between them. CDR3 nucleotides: TGTGCCAGCAGCCTTCGAATGAACACCGGGGAGCTGTTTTTT. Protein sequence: CASSLRMNTGELFF.

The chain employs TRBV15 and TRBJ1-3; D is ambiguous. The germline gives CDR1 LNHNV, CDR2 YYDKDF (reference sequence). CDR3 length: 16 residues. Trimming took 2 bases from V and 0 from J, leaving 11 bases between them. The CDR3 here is CATSRWVTPSGNTIYF. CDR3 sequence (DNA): TGTGCCACCAGCAGATGGGTAACTCCCTCTGGAAACACCATATATTTT.